Listed below are T cell receptor beta chains from one sample, sequenced in a study of cytomegalovirus exposure and HLA in healthy donors. Measured with immunoSEQ multiplex PCR; TCRdb has only the in-frame clones, and not every one. Of about 130,000 clones listed, 75% to 85% are singletons. The source material was PBMCs. These receptors were collected from a female donor in good health and CMV-seropositive. CDR3s include the opening cysteine and the closing phenylalanine or tryptophan. A D gene is named only where the DNA matches it firmly. The size of a clone is reported for some rows only, either as once, few or many, or as a class for expanded clones.

once,TRBV7-2,-,TRBJ1-2,TGTGCCAGCACCGAATTCTCCGTACAAGGAGGGGGCTACACCTTC,CASTEFSVQGGGYTF
-,TRBV15,-,TRBJ2-5,TGTGCCACCAGCAGAGATTCTGCGATCGTAAGTCAACGGGTGGAGACCCAGTACTTC,CATSRDSAIVSQRVETQYF
-,TRBV7-3,TRBD1,TRBJ1-2,TGTGCCAGCAGCCCGACCGCAGGGGGGTATGGCTACACCTTC,CASSPTAGGYGYTF
-,TRBV5-4,TRBD2,TRBJ2-5,TGTGCCAGCAGCGAGGGACTAGCGGGTGGGCGGTACTTC,CASSEGLAGGRYF
-,TRBV11-2,-,TRBJ2-3,TGTGCCAGCAGCTTAGAGACCTACAGGTCCACAGATACGCAGTATTTT,CASSLETYRSTDTQYF
once,TRBV19,TRBD2,TRBJ2-1,TGTGCCAGTAGTACCAAGCGGGGGGGCCTGAATGAGCAGTTCTTC,CASSTKRGGLNEQFF
few,TRBV10-2,TRBD1,TRBJ2-1,TGCGCCAGCAAAAAACAGGGGGCGGTCTACAATGAGCAGTTCTTC,CASKKQGAVYNEQFF
-,TRBV6-5,TRBD2,TRBJ2-1,TGTGCCAGCAGCCAGACTAGCGGTAACCCCAATGAGCAGTTCTTC,CASSQTSGNPNEQFF
-,TRBV5-4,-,TRBJ2-7,TGTGCCAGCAGCTTGGCCCAGGGGTCCTACGAGCAGTACTTC,CASSLAQGSYEQYF
-,TRBV6-1,TRBD1,TRBJ2-7,TGTGCCAGCAGTGAAGGGGGTTACAGGGGCGAGCAGTACTTC,CASSEGGYRGEQYF
-,TRBV29-1,-,TRBJ2-1,TGCAGCGTGACGGGGAACTTTAACAATGAGCAGTTCTTC,CSVTGNFNNEQFF
few,TRBV4-2,-,TRBJ1-2,TGTGCCAGCAGCCAAGTGGAGGGGACGCATGGCTACACCTTC,CASSQVEGTHGYTF
-,TRBV9,-,TRBJ2-1,TGTGCCAGCAGCGCCAGCGAATACTACAATGAGCAGTTCTTC,CASSASEYYNEQFF
-,TRBV5-1,-,TRBJ1-1,TGCGCCAGCAGCTTGGGAGCAGGGGAAGCTTTCTTT,CASSLGAGEAFF
-,TRBV27,-,TRBJ1-1,TGTGCCAGCAGTGACGGACAGGAAGCTTTCTTT,CASSDGQEAFF
-,TRBV18,-,TRBJ2-7,TGTGCCAGCTCACCACCGTTGACAGGGACTGGGGCCCAATCGGGCGCCTACGAGCAGTACTTC,CASSPPLTGTGAQSGAYEQYF
-,TRBV13,-,TRBJ2-1,TGTGCCAGCAGCTTAGGGTCAGGTTCCGATGAGCAGTTCTTC,CASSLGSGSDEQFF
few,TRBV13,-,TRBJ2-7,TGTGCCAGCAGCGGAGCCGGGACTCACTCCTACGAGCAGTACTTC,CASSGAGTHSYEQYF
once,TRBV5-1,-,TRBJ1-6,TGCGCCAGCAGCTTGGAAGGGGCCAATAATTCACCCCTCCACTTT,CASSLEGANNSPLHF
-,TRBV5-1,-,TRBJ1-1,TGCGCCAGCAGCTCCGCCCCAAGGGAGACTGAAGCTTTCTTT,CASSSAPRETEAFF
-,TRBV2,-,TRBJ2-5,TGTGCCAGCAGTGGGCGTGGGGAGGCTAGGGAGACCCAGTACTTC,CASSGRGEARETQYF
-,TRBV18,-,TRBJ1-2,TGTGCCAGCTCACCCTCCGGGAACTATGGCTACACCTTC,CASSPSGNYGYTF
-,TRBV5-1,TRBD1,TRBJ2-7,TGCGCCAGCAGCTTGGAGGGACAGCAAGTTCCAGGGTACGAGCAGTACTTC,CASSLEGQQVPGYEQYF
-,TRBV5-1,-,TRBJ2-1,TGCGCCAGCAGCTTGGGGCTAGTAAATGAGCAGTTCTTC,CASSLGLVNEQFF
few,TRBV5-1,-,TRBJ2-3,TGCGCCAGCAGCACGGGACTCTACGACCCATTTCTTCCAGATACGCAGTATTTT,CASSTGLYDPFLPDTQYF
-,TRBV7-6,TRBD2,TRBJ2-3,TGTGCCAGCAGCTTGGGGACTAGCGCTATCACAGATACGCAGTATTTT,CASSLGTSAITDTQYF
-,TRBV9,TRBD2,TRBJ2-1,TGTGCCAGCAGCTCAGTAGCGGGGGATTCCTACAATGAGCAGTTCTTC,CASSSVAGDSYNEQFF
few,TRBV18,-,TRBJ2-1,TGTGCCAGCTCACCCTACACTAGCTCCTACAATGAGCAGTTCTTC,CASSPYTSSYNEQFF
-,TRBV7-9,TRBD1,TRBJ2-2,TGTGCCAGCAGCTTGGGACAGGCCGGGGAGCTGTTTTTT,CASSLGQAGELFF
-,TRBV7-9,-,TRBJ1-1,TGTGCCAGCAGCTTAGGGGAGGGGCTCACTGAAGCTTTCTTT,CASSLGEGLTEAFF
few,TRBV5-1,-,TRBJ2-1,TGCGCCAGCAGCTCGAGGGGACGGGGGACAGATGAGCAGTTCTTC,CASSSRGRGTDEQFF
-,TRBV7-6,-,TRBJ2-1,TGTGCCAGCAGCTCCCGTATGGGCAGGGGTGTCAATGAGCAGTTCTTC,CASSSRMGRGVNEQFF
few,TRBV10-2,-,TRBJ1-5,TGCGCCAGCAGTGAGGTCTCCGCGAGGGGGCAGCCCCAGCATTTT,CASSEVSARGQPQHF
-,TRBV25-1,TRBD2,TRBJ2-1,TGTGCCAGCAATCTAGCGGGAGACAATGAGCAGTTCTTC,CASNLAGDNEQFF
-,TRBV2,TRBD1,TRBJ2-5,TGTGCCAGCAACCACTTGCGCCCGGACAGGGGGACACACCAAGAGACCCAGTACTTC,CASNHLRPDRGTHQETQYF
-,TRBV15,TRBD1,TRBJ1-4,TGTGCCACCAGGCCGACAGGGGGAAGGAAAAAACTGTTTTTT,CATRPTGGRKKLFF
-,TRBV5-1,-,TRBJ1-1,TGCGCCAGCAGCTTTATAATGAACACTGAAGCTTTCTTT,CASSFIMNTEAFF
-,TRBV6-1,-,TRBJ1-1,TGTGCCAGCGCTAGACCGGTGAACACTGAAGCTTTCTTT,CASARPVNTEAFF
once,TRBV7-6,TRBD1,TRBJ1-3,TGTGCCAGCAGCGACAGGGGGTCGTCTGGAAACACCATATATTTT,CASSDRGSSGNTIYF
-,TRBV7-8,TRBD1,TRBJ1-6,TGTGCCAGCAGCTTAGAAGGGGACAGAGGATCACCCCTCCACTTT,CASSLEGDRGSPLHF
once,TRBV30,-,TRBJ1-4,TGTGCCTGGAGTGTATTAGAGGAAAAACTGTTTTTT,CAWSVLEEKLFF
-,TRBV25-1,TRBD1,TRBJ2-5,TGTGCCAGCAGTGACCGACAGGGCCAAGAGACCCAGTACTTC,CASSDRQGQETQYF
-,TRBV19,-,TRBJ1-5,TGTGCCAGTAGTACGACCGGGATCATCACCAATCAGCCCCAGCATTTT,CASSTTGIITNQPQHF
once,TRBV29-1,TRBD2,TRBJ2-1,TGCAGCGTTCCTCAGACTAGCGGGAGGGCCTTTTACAATGAGCAGTTCTTC,CSVPQTSGRAFYNEQFF
-,TRBV27,-,TRBJ2-5,TGTGCCAGCAGAAATCGACCTTTCGGGGAAGAGACCCAGTACTTC,CASRNRPFGEETQYF
-,TRBV5-1,TRBD1,TRBJ1-2,TGCGCCAGCAGCCCCGGGACAGGGGGCCTTGGCTACACCTTC,CASSPGTGGLGYTF
-,TRBV11-2,-,TRBJ1-1,TGTGCCAGCAGCCCCCGTGGGGGGGTGGTGGCCAAGAACACTGAAGCTTTCTTT,CASSPRGGVVAKNTEAFF
-,TRBV7-3,-,TRBJ2-2,TGTGCCAGCAGCTTAGCGGCGAACACCGGGGAGCTGTTTTTT,CASSLAANTGELFF
-,TRBV2,TRBD2,TRBJ2-1,TGTGCCAGCAGTGCGGGGGGGCCATACAATGAGCAGTTCTTC,CASSAGGPYNEQFF